The 24 T cell receptor beta chains listed next were all sequenced from one sample in a study of shared clonotypes between healthy human individuals. Produced via immunoSEQ multiplex PCR; TCRdb's table is partial and in-frame only. This table holds nearly 600,000 clones, 95% found once. Naive CD8 cells lacked CD45RO, underwent positive selection for CCR7 and left out terminally differentiated effector memory CD45RA+ cells. The sequencing sample was made of naive CD8+ T cells sorted from blood. Every receptor here comes from a young woman in good health.

V is TRBV29-1 and J is TRBJ1-1; D is ambiguous. The CDR3 runs 12 residues. Trimming took 6 bases from V and 2 from J, leaving 10 bases between them. CDR1 is SQVTM, CDR2 ANQGSEA, per germline. CDR3 region: CSVLDGNTEAFF. In DNA, the CDR3 is TGCAGCGTCCTCGACGGAAACACTGAAGCTTTCTTT.

This clone was detected only once. V usage is TRBV6-1 and J usage is TRBJ2-7, with D perhaps given as TRBD1 or TRBD2 (6 bases each). Trimming removed 4 bases at V and 3 bases at J, with 13 bases between. This CDR3 has 14 amino acids. Per germline, CDR1 MNHNS and CDR2 SASEGT. The CDR3 is CASSVRGTFYEQYF. Written as DNA, the CDR3 is TGTGCCAGCAGTGTCCGCGGGACATTCTACGAGCAGTACTTC.

The V and J genes are TRBV14 and TRBJ1-1; D gene uncertain. V shed 0 bases and J shed 4 bases, with 6 bases lying between them. CDR1 and CDR2 (germline): SGHDN, FVKESK. The CDR3 length is 13 residues. CDR3 nucleotides: TGTGCCAGCAGCCAAGATCTGGGCACTGAAGCTTTCTTT. It is translated as CASSQDLGTEAFF.

The rearrangement uses TRBV4-1 and TRBJ2-7; 13 bases map to TRBD2. CDR3 length equals 15 residues. Losses at the gene ends were 4 bases for V and 4 bases for J; bases not matched to a gene: 4. The germline V gene encodes CDR1 MGHRA and CDR2 YSYEKL. CDR3 DNA: TGCGCCAGCAGCCGTGGGACTAGCGGGACTTACGAGCAGTACTTC. Protein sequence: CASSRGTSGTYEQYF.

The chain links TRBV27 to TRBJ2-2, with 10 positions matching TRBD1. Trimming took 10 bases from V and 3 from J; bases not matched to a gene: 8. Germline CDR1 and CDR2: MNHEY and SMNVEV (reference sequence). The CDR3 runs to 15 residues. The CDR3 DNA sequence: TGTGCCACCAGCAGGGGGACAGGGGACACCGGGGAGCTGTTTTTT. Translating gives CATSRGTGDTGELFF.

This chain uses TRBV6-1 with TRBJ1-2; 7 nucleotides align to TRBD1. The V gene end was trimmed by 1 base and the J gene end by 4 bases; junction bases not matched to a gene: 3. Germline-derived CDR1 and CDR2 are MNHNS and SASEGT. The CDR3 covers 14 residues. The CDR3 region has the DNA TGTGCCAGCAGTGAAGGAGGGGGCGGCTATGGCTACACCTTC. This codes for CASSEGGGGYGYTF.

As for this clone: Other DNA sequences in this specimen translate into the identical CDR3. The chain couples TRBV27 to TRBJ2-7, with 11 bases that match TRBD1. CDR3 length: 14 amino acids. The V segment lost 5 bases and the J segment 4 bases; nucleotides outside the gene matches: 4. CDR1 is MNHEY, CDR2 SMNVEV, per germline (reference sequence). The CDR3 sequence is CASSIGTGGYEQYF. Here the CDR3 DNA reads TGTGCCAGCAGTATCGGGACAGGGGGATACGAGCAGTACTTC.

The V call is TRBV27, the J call TRBJ2-7; D ambiguous. In germline, CDR1 is MNHEY, CDR2 SMNVEV (reference sequence). Trimming cost V 0 bases and J 6 bases, with 9 bases left between them. The CDR3 has 13 residues. DNA for the CDR3: TGTGCCAGCAGTTTATCAGTCTCTCTCGAGCAGTACTTC. Protein: CASSLSVSLEQYF.

V gene TRBV7-9 combines with J gene TRBJ2-7, with TRBD2 matching 10 bases. V was pared by 2 bases and J by 1 base, with 5 bases of the junction left unmatched. The CDR3 runs to 16 residues. Germline V gene sequence: CDR1 SEHNR, CDR2 FQNEAQ (reference sequence). CDR3 bases: TGTGCCAGCAGCTTACCGATAGCGGGGGGTTCCTACGAGCAGTACTTC. Translation gives CASSLPIAGGSYEQYF.

The V and J genes are TRBV7-3 and TRBJ1-5; weak D call: TRBD1 (6 bases). This CDR3 comprises 15 residues. From germline, CDR1 is SGHTA and CDR2 FQGTGA. Trimming stripped 5 bases from V and 1 base from J, with 12 bases between. The CDR3 DNA sequence: TGTGCCAGCAGCCCCGGAACAGGGAGCAATCAGCCCCAGCATTTT. Amino acid sequence: CASSPGTGSNQPQHF.

This sequence joins TRBV27 and TRBJ1-2; 9 positions match TRBD1. Germline V gives CDR1 MNHEY, CDR2 SMNVEV (reference sequence). The CDR3 totals 13 residues. V was clipped by 6 bases and J by 8 bases; unmatched bases: 7. The CDR3 loop reads CASRDGDREGYTF. The CDR3 nucleotides are TGTGCCAGCAGAGACGGGGACAGGGAGGGCTACACCTTC.

The chain couples TRBV5-1 to TRBJ2-7; D might be TRBD2 (6 bases). The CDR3 covers 14 residues. Trimming pared 3 bases from V and 3 bases from J, leaving 13 bases between. Germline lookup yields CDR1 SGHRS and CDR2 YFSETQ. In DNA, the CDR3 is TGCGCCAGCAGCTCGGAGGGAACCTTCTACGAGCAGTACTTC. Its protein product is CASSSEGTFYEQYF.

This clone appeared a few times. This chain links TRBV28 with TRBJ1-5; possible D gene TRBD1, 5 bases. V lost 6 bases and J lost 2, with 11 bases in between. The CDR3 loop spans 14 amino acids. Germline V lookup: CDR1 MDHEN, CDR2 SYDVKM. The CDR3 DNA reads as TGTGCCAGCAGCCTTCGACAGCGCAATCAGCCCCAGCATTTT. As protein: CASSLRQRNQPQHF.

The chain uses TRBV7-9 and TRBJ2-1; D is perhaps TRBD1 (6 bases). The CDR3 has 13 residues. Trimming took 8 bases from V and 7 from J, leaving 15 bases between them. From germline, CDR1 is SEHNR and CDR2 FQNEAQ (reference sequence). The CDR3 nucleotides are TGTGCCAGCGGGGGACACGGAAGAAATGAGCAGTTCTTC. It yields the protein CASGGHGRNEQFF.

CDR3 nucleotides: TGTGCCAGCAGCGGGTTTGGCAATCAGCCCCAGCATTTT. It codes for CASSGFGNQPQHF. J is TRBJ1-5 and V is TRBV6-5; D remains unclear. The CDR3 is 13 residues long. V was shortened by 6 bases and J by 2 bases, with 8 bases between the two germline ends. CDR1 is MNHEY and CDR2 is SVGAGI in the germline V gene.

The rearrangement links TRBV9 to TRBJ2-1, with TRBD1 identical over 7 bases. The trim removed 4 bases at V and 12 bases at J, leaving 16 bases unmatched. The germline CDR1 and CDR2 sequences are SGDLS and YYNGEE. This CDR3 has 15 residues. The CDR3 nucleotides are TGTGCCAGCAGCATAGGGGGCGGGTCCTCCGGAGGGCAGTTCTTC. It translates to CASSIGGGSSGGQFF.

This clone was found once. V usage is TRBV2 and J usage is TRBJ2-1, with D perhaps given as TRBD1 or TRBD2 (6 bases each). Per the germline V gene, CDR1 is SNHLY and CDR2 is FYNNEI. Trimming took off 3 bases at V and 3 bases at J, with 15 bases between the two ends. This CDR3 region has 16 residues. The CDR3 DNA is TGTGCCAGCAGTGAGGGGGCTAGCGCAATCTACAATGAGCAGTTCTTC. It is translated as CASSEGASAIYNEQFF.

The chain uses TRBV5-6 and TRBJ2-5; the match to TRBD2 covers 8 bases. The CDR3 runs 15 residues. V shed 0 bases, J shed 4 bases, and the junction held 5 bases outside the gene matches. Germline-derived CDR1 and CDR2 are SGHDT and YYEEEE. The CDR3 spells CASSLVGGRIETQYF. The CDR3 DNA follows: TGTGCCAGCAGCTTGGTGGGCGGGAGGATAGAGACCCAGTACTTC.

The chain combines TRBV28 with TRBJ1-1, with D perhaps matching TRBD1 (5 bases). With 6 bases removed from V and 2 bases from J, the gap between germline ends came to 10 bases. This CDR3 comprises 13 residues. From germline, CDR1 is MDHEN and CDR2 SYDVKM. For the CDR3, the DNA is TGTGCCAGCAGGTCGACAGCTAACACTGAAGCTTTCTTT. Translation gives CASRSTANTEAFF.

CDR3 coding DNA: TGTGCCAGCAGACCCGGGACTTCGGGGCGGGAGCAGTACTTC. Translation gives CASRPGTSGREQYF. The chain uses TRBV7-3 and TRBJ2-7, with TRBD2 as a possible D gene (6 bases). V gave up 6 bases and J gave up 7 bases, with 19 bases separating them. This CDR3 comprises 14 residues. From germline, CDR1 is SGHTA and CDR2 FQGTGA.

A remark on this clone: The junction departs from the called germline gene at one end, perhaps through a read error. The V and J genes are TRBV28 and TRBJ2-1, with TRBD1 as a possible D gene (6 bases). This CDR3 has 15 amino acids. Germline V gene lookup returns CDR1 MDHEN and CDR2 SYDVKM. In DNA, the CDR3 is TGTGCCAGTAGTTCTGGGGGCGGGTTCCACAATGAGCAGTTCTTC. Encoded protein: CASSSGGGFHNEQFF.

V usage is TRBV7-6 and J usage is TRBJ2-7; 12 bases line up with TRBD2. The germline V gene has CDR1 SGHVS and CDR2 FNYEAQ. This CDR3 has 16 residues. Trimming removed 2 bases from V and 0 bases from J; junction bases left unmatched: 2. The CDR3 DNA follows: TGTGCCAGCAGCTTAACACTAGCGGGAGGCTCCTACGAGCAGTACTTC. This sequence encodes CASSLTLAGGSYEQYF.

The chain combines TRBV10-3 with TRBJ2-1; D is perhaps TRBD2 (6 bases). V lost 10 bases to trimming and J lost 5 bases, with 12 bases between them. CDR3 length equals 12 residues. Germline CDR1 and CDR2: ENHRY and SYGVKD. The CDR3 sequence: CATGGTDNEQFF. The CDR3 DNA reads as TGTGCCACTGGAGGGACTGACAATGAGCAGTTCTTC.

This clone appeared a single time. The chain joins TRBV7-6 to TRBJ2-5; D may be TRBD1 (6 bases). Germline assignment: CDR1 SGHVS and CDR2 FNYEAQ. Trimming removed 5 bases from V and 4 bases from J, with 23 bases in between. The CDR3 totals 17 residues. In nucleotides, the CDR3 is TGTGCCAGCAGCCCCTTAACAGGCGAGGGGGTTGGAGAGACCCAGTACTTC. Its protein product is CASSPLTGEGVGETQYF.